This T cell receptor (beta chain) came from a study of neurological immune-mediated disorders. TCRdb fed the 5' RACE reads into MiXCR, producing one record per CDR3 protein. This sample carries some 46,000 distinct CDR3 sequences, just under 4.5% of them seen once, and the ten largest clones take 5.5% to 6.5%. Study-wide results and limits: Private repertoires in all groups were suggested by the finding that expanded clones across subjects shared no CDR3 amino acid sequences.

This CDR3 has 15 amino acids. CDR1 SGHRS and CDR2 YFSETQ come from the germline V gene. Trimming removed 4 bases from V and 10 bases from J; junction bases left unmatched: 15. This clonotype was recorded many times. Its matching antigen is unknown. Sequencing used PBMCs. The sequence was obtained from a woman between 55 and 75 years old with multiple sclerosis. V and J are TRBV5-1 and TRBJ2-3; 7 bases are shared with TRBD2. DNA of the CDR3: TGCGCCAGCAGCCCGGAAGGCGGGGGTAGATATGCGCAGTATTTT. Translation: CASSPEGGGRYAQYF.